The rows below give T cell receptor beta chains drawn from one sample of a study of memory CD4+ T cells and cytomegalovirus serostatus. Data came from immunoSEQ multiplex PCR; TCRdb stores just in-frame clones and leaves some out. This sample yields about 27,000 clones, of which 75% to 85% are seen a single time; under 0.85% belongs to the top ten. The sequencing input was memory CD4+ T cells from blood. Receptors were obtained from an adult in good health and CMV-seronegative. The CDR3 runs from the conserved cysteine through the conserved F or W. A D gene is named only where the DNA matches it firmly. Clone size, where shown, is once, few, many, or a class for clones that have expanded.

j_call: TRBJ1-2; v_call: TRBV2; clone_size: few; d_call: NA; cdr3_aa: CASRPNLGQDYGYTF; cdr3_nt: TGTGCCAGCAGACCCAACCTCGGACAAGACTATGGCTACACCTTC
j_call: TRBJ1-2; v_call: TRBV6-5; clone_size: few; d_call: NA; cdr3_aa: CASSSLGRANYGYTF; cdr3_nt: TGTGCCAGCAGTTCCCTTGGACGGGCAAACTATGGCTACACCTTC
j_call: TRBJ1-6; v_call: TRBV6-5; clone_size: few; d_call: NA; cdr3_aa: CASSYSAGASPLHF; cdr3_nt: TGTGCCAGCAGTTACTCTGCGGGGGCGTCACCCCTCCACTTT
j_call: TRBJ1-1; v_call: TRBV5-4; clone_size: NA; d_call: NA; cdr3_aa: CASSLRQNTEAFF; cdr3_nt: TGTGCCAGCAGCTTAAGACAGAACACTGAAGCTTTCTTT
j_call: TRBJ1-2; v_call: TRBV7-9; clone_size: NA; d_call: NA; cdr3_aa: CATEPSGGRGYTF; cdr3_nt: TGTGCCACTGAACCGAGTGGGGGCAGGGGCTACACCTTC
j_call: TRBJ1-2; v_call: TRBV19; clone_size: NA; d_call: NA; cdr3_aa: CASSRPDRLYGYTF; cdr3_nt: TGTGCCAGTAGTAGGCCGGACAGACTCTATGGCTACACCTTC
j_call: TRBJ1-2; v_call: TRBV9; clone_size: NA; d_call: NA; cdr3_aa: CASSAYGANYGYTF; cdr3_nt: TGTGCCAGCAGCGCGTACGGTGCCAACTATGGCTACACCTTC
j_call: TRBJ2-1; v_call: TRBV18; clone_size: few; d_call: TRBD2; cdr3_aa: CASSFSGGASYEQFF; cdr3_nt: TGTGCCAGCTCCTTTAGCGGGGGGGCCTCCTATGAGCAGTTCTTC
j_call: TRBJ2-1; v_call: TRBV4-2; clone_size: NA; d_call: TRBD1; cdr3_aa: CASSQALQGASYEQFF; cdr3_nt: TGTGCCAGCAGCCAAGCCCTTCAGGGGGCTAGTTATGAGCAGTTCTTC
j_call: TRBJ2-2; v_call: TRBV5-1; clone_size: NA; d_call: TRBD2; cdr3_aa: CASSSGTSWNTGELFF; cdr3_nt: TGCGCCAGCAGCTCCGGGACTAGCTGGAACACCGGGGAGCTGTTTTTT
j_call: TRBJ1-3; v_call: TRBV11-2; clone_size: NA; d_call: NA; cdr3_aa: CASSPGPASSGNTIYF; cdr3_nt: TGTGCCAGCAGCCCAGGCCCGGCAAGCTCTGGAAACACCATATATTTT
j_call: TRBJ1-2; v_call: TRBV30; clone_size: NA; d_call: TRBD1; cdr3_aa: CAWKRQGLGDYGYTF; cdr3_nt: TGTGCCTGGAAACGACAGGGCCTTGGTGACTATGGCTACACCTTC
j_call: TRBJ2-2; v_call: TRBV2; clone_size: NA; d_call: NA; cdr3_aa: CASSAVRNTGELFF; cdr3_nt: TGTGCCAGCAGTGCGGTCAGAAACACCGGGGAGCTGTTTTTT
j_call: TRBJ2-6; v_call: TRBV5-1; clone_size: NA; d_call: NA; cdr3_aa: CASSLEGISGANVLTF; cdr3_nt: TGCGCCAGCAGCTTGGAGGGTATCTCTGGGGCCAACGTCCTGACTTTC
j_call: TRBJ1-5; v_call: TRBV28; clone_size: NA; d_call: NA; cdr3_aa: CASSTGGSNQPQHF; cdr3_nt: TGTGCCAGCAGTACAGGAGGTAGCAATCAGCCCCAGCATTTT
j_call: TRBJ1-5; v_call: TRBV30; clone_size: NA; d_call: NA; cdr3_aa: CAWSYAGVSQPQHF; cdr3_nt: TGTGCCTGGAGTTACGCGGGGGTAAGTCAGCCCCAGCATTTT
j_call: TRBJ1-2; v_call: TRBV5-6; clone_size: NA; d_call: TRBD1; cdr3_aa: CASSFSGTGGYTF; cdr3_nt: TGTGCCAGCAGCTTCTCCGGGACAGGAGGCTACACCTTC
j_call: TRBJ1-2; v_call: TRBV5-1; clone_size: once; d_call: NA; cdr3_aa: CASSLGGDGYTF; cdr3_nt: TGCGCCAGCAGCTTAGGAGGGGATGGCTACACCTTC
j_call: TRBJ2-7; v_call: TRBV6-1; clone_size: NA; d_call: TRBD2; cdr3_aa: CASSELRAVAGSSHEQYF; cdr3_nt: TGTGCCAGCAGTGAACTGAGGGCGGTAGCGGGGTCATCCCACGAGCAGTACTTC
j_call: TRBJ1-2; v_call: TRBV6-5; clone_size: NA; d_call: NA; cdr3_aa: CASSYSGGALISGYTF; cdr3_nt: TGTGCCAGCAGTTACTCGGGGGGGGCGCTTATCTCTGGCTACACCTTC
j_call: TRBJ1-4; v_call: TRBV6-1; clone_size: once; d_call: NA; cdr3_aa: CASSERGTPREKLFF; cdr3_nt: TGTGCCAGCAGTGAGCGGGGCACTCCGAGGGAAAAACTGTTTTTT
j_call: TRBJ2-7; v_call: TRBV21-1; clone_size: NA; d_call: NA; cdr3_aa: CASSKVGGQGESYEQYF; cdr3_nt: TGTGCCAGCAGCAAAGTGGGAGGTCAGGGCGAGTCCTACGAGCAGTACTTC
j_call: TRBJ1-2; v_call: TRBV11-2; clone_size: once; d_call: NA; cdr3_aa: CASSSTGYGYTF; cdr3_nt: TGTGCCAGCAGCTCGACAGGCTATGGCTACACCTTC